This TCR beta chain was recovered during a study of cytomegalovirus exposure and HLA in healthy donors. Regarding the study as a whole: Specific recognition of CMV antigens was confirmed in vitro for a few chains (all CMV-associated). Earlier analysis found most TCR beta V segments productive about 87% or about 30% of the time.

A note on this clone: Its matching antigen is unknown.

Use of 60 Vbeta and 13 Jbeta primers characterized the PCR. As handled by the study authors: As a later analysis found, there were 82 million or so unique TCR beta chains, of which 8.5 million to 14 million were shared. Method: immunoSEQ multiplex PCR; TCRdb's copy keeps in-frame clones and lacks some. D and trimming come from the DNA, and the V and J calls and clone size come from that table. Of under 200,000 clones listed, approximately 80% are singletons. The clonotype comes from a man aged 50-60 years in good health and CMV-seropositive. Sequences were obtained from PBMCs.

CDR3 sequence (DNA): TGTGCCAGCAGCTTAGGGGTAGCGGGGGATGAGCAGTTCTTC. Protein product: CASSLGVAGDEQFF. The chain combines TRBV7-9 with TRBJ2-1; 9 nucleotides align to TRBD2. The germline V gene has CDR1 SEHNR and CDR2 FQNEAQ (reference sequence). CDR3 length equals 14 residues. V shed 1 base and J 8 bases; nucleotides not matched to a gene: 3.